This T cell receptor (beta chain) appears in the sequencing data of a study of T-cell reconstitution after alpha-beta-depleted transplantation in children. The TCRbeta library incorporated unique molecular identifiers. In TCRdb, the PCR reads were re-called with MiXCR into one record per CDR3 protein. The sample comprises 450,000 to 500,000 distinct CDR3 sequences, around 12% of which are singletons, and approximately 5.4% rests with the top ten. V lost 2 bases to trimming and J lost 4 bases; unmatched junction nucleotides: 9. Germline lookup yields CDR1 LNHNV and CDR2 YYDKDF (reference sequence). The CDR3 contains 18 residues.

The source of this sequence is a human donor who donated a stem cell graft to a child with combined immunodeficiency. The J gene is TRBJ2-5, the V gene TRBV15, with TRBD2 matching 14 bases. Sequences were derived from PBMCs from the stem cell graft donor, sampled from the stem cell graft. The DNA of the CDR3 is TGTGCCACCAGCAGACCGGGACTAGCGGGGGTCACAAGAGAGACCCAGTACTTC. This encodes CATSRPGLAGVTRETQYF.